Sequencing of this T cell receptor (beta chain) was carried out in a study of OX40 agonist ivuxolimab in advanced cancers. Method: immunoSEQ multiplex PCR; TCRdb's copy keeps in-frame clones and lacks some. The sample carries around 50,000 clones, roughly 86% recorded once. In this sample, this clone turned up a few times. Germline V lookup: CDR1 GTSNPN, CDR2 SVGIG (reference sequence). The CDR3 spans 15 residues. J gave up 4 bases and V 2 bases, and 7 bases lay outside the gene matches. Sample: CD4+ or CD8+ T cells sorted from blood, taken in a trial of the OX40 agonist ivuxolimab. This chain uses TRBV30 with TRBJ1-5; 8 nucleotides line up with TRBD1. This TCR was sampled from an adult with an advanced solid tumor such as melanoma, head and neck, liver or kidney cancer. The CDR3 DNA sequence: TGTGCCTGGAGTACCCAGGGGGCGAATAATCAGCCCCAGCATTTT. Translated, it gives CAWSTQGANNQPQHF. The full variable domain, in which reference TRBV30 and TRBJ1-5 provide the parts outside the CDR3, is SQTIHQWPATLVQPVGSPLSLECTVEGTSNPNLYWYRQAAGRGLQLLFYSVGIGQISSEVPQNLSASRPQDRQFILSSKKLLLSDSGFYLCAWSTQGANNQPQHFGDGTRLSIL.